The rows below give T cell receptor beta chains drawn from one sample of a study of CD8 T cells in Susac syndrome. TCRdb re-called the immunoSEQ multiplex PCR reads with MiXCR, one entry per CDR3 protein. The sample yields about 24,000 distinct CDR3 sequences, over 85% seen once. The sample comprised CD8+ T cells from PBMCs. The source of these receptors is a human donor with Susac syndrome. Both conserved end residues are part of each CDR3. The D gene is left open where the match is weak.

TRBJ2-7 | NA | TRBV11-2 | CASSLRARNPYEQYF | TGTGCCAGCAGCTTACGTGCGCGCAATCCCTACGAGCAGTACTTC
TRBJ2-3 | NA | TRBV2 | CASTAGVTDTQYF | TGTGCCAGCACTGCAGGGGTGACAGATACGCAGTATTTT
TRBJ1-2 | NA | TRBV12-3/TRBV12-4 | CASRLLAPNDGYTF | TGTGCCAGCAGACTGCTTGCCCCTAATGATGGCTACACCTTC
TRBJ2-6 | TRBD1 | TRBV4-3 | CASSPEGQSSGANVLTF | TGCGCCAGCAGCCCTGAGGGACAGAGCTCTGGGGCCAACGTCCTGACTTTC
TRBJ2-7 | NA | TRBV7-9 | CASSPPLIYEQYF | TGTGCCAGCAGCCCCCCCCTTATCTACGAGCAGTACTTC
TRBJ1-3 | NA | TRBV7-2 | CASSPAGAGGNTIYF | TGTGCCAGCAGCCCGGCCGGGGCCGGTGGAAACACCATATATTTT
TRBJ2-1 | NA | TRBV19 | CASSADSGGPYNEQFF | TGTGCCAGTAGTGCCGATTCCGGGGGACCCTACAATGAGCAGTTCTTC
TRBJ2-3 | TRBD1 | TRBV5-1 | CASSLEGGARSPDTQYF | TGCGCCAGCAGCTTGGAAGGGGGCGCGAGGTCCCCAGATACGCAGTATTTT
TRBJ1-1 | NA | TRBV28 | CASGGNSEAFF | TGTGCCAGCGGGGGCAATTCTGAAGCTTTCTTT
TRBJ1-2 | NA | TRBV19 | CASNSNYGYTF | TGTGCCAGTAATAGTAACTATGGCTACACCTTC
TRBJ2-5 | NA | TRBV4-1 | CASSHQGPQLPGHQETQYF | TGCGCCAGCAGCCATCAGGGCCCTCAACTACCGGGCCATCAAGAGACCCAGTACTTC
TRBJ2-1 | NA | TRBV11-3 | CASSEDNEQFF | TGTGCCAGCAGCGAAGACAATGAGCAGTTCTTC